These 23 T cell receptor beta chains were sequenced from one sample in a study of T cell repertoires in aging, cancer and after chemotherapy. Multiplex touch-down PCR with TRB-A/B primers amplified rearranged V-D-J TRB sequences. MiXCR, applied by TCRdb to the multiplex PCR reads, yields one record per CDR3 protein. The sample lists 9,000 to 9,500 distinct CDR3 sequences, 34% occurring once. Amplification of TCR beta used genomic DNA extracted from peripheral blood. Sequencing was carried out using blood. Source of these receptors: a human donor in good health.

This chain links TRBV5-1 with TRBJ1-1; unclear D gene. V gave up 0 bases and J gave up 0 bases, with 9 bases separating them. The CDR3 is made up of 15 amino acids. CDR1 and CDR2 from the germline V gene are SGHRS and YFSETQ. The CDR3 DNA sequence: TGCGCCAGCAGCTTGGATGCCGGGATGAACACTGAAGCTTTCTTT. Its protein is CASSLDAGMNTEAFF.

This chain uses TRBV20-1 with TRBJ2-2; perhaps D is TRBD1 or TRBD2 (5 bases each). The CDR3 spans 14 residues. CDR1 and CDR2 (germline): DFQATT, SNEGSKA (reference sequence). Between the trimmed V and J ends, which lost 1 base and 8 bases, there was a span of 14 bases. The CDR3 DNA reads TGCAGTGCTAGAGTACCCGGGGCGTTTGGGGAGCTGTTTTTT. Protein: CSARVPGAFGELFF.

CDR3: CASSSGGGHQYF. The CDR3 DNA reads TGTGCCAGCAGCAGCGGGGGCGGCCATCAGTATTTT. The chain couples TRBV7-9 to TRBJ2-3, with 8 nucleotides matching TRBD2. This CDR3 is 12 amino acids long. V gave up 5 bases and J gave up 12 bases; unmatched junction bases: 7. Germline CDR1 and CDR2: SEHNR and FQNEAQ (reference sequence).

The CDR3 nucleotides are TGTGCCAGCAGCCTACAGGGACAGGGCGGCTATGGCTACACCTTC. It translates to CASSLQGQGGYGYTF. This chain links TRBV7-2 with TRBJ1-2, with 9 bases aligning to TRBD1. Germline CDR1 reads SGHTA; CDR2 reads FQGNSA. V gave up 5 bases and J gave up 4 bases; unmatched junction bases: 8. The CDR3 totals 15 residues.

A few counts support this clonotype. The chain combines TRBV12-3 or TRBV12-4 with TRBJ1-5, with a tentative D call TRBD1 (6 bases). The CDR3 is 15 amino acids. Trimming stripped 6 bases from V and 3 bases from J, with 15 bases between. The CDR3 DNA follows: TGTGCCAGCAGGGGGACCGGACAGCTCAATCAGCCCCAGCATTTT. Protein sequence: CASRGTGQLNQPQHF.

This clonotype has only a few counts. This chain joins TRBV6-6 and TRBJ1-6, with 10 bases fitting TRBD1. From germline, CDR1 is MNHNY and CDR2 SVGAGI (reference sequence). CDR3 length equals 14 residues. The J segment lost 9 bases and the V segment lost 8 bases, leaving 7 bases of the junction unmatched. Here the CDR3 reads CASLAGQGSSPLHF. The CDR3 region has the DNA TGTGCCAGCCTCGCGGGACAGGGGAGTTCACCCCTCCACTTT.

The chain couples TRBV6-1 to TRBJ2-3; TRBD2 matches 14 bases. The germline CDR1 and CDR2 sequences are MNHNS and SASEGT. This CDR3 region has 15 residues. With V trimmed by 4 bases and J by 4 bases, 1 base remained unmatched. CDR3 amino acids: CASSGLAGGPDTQYF. CDR3 coding DNA: TGTGCCAGCAGTGGACTAGCGGGGGGGCCAGATACGCAGTATTTT.

The chain is built from TRBV4-2 and TRBJ2-5; 9 bases are shared with TRBD2. The CDR3 has 16 residues. Germline V gene data show CDR1 as LGHNA and CDR2 as YNFKEQ. Trimming took 0 bases from V and 5 from J; bases not matched to a gene: 7. This CDR3 is CASSQDTAGGVETQYF. The CDR3 bases are TGTGCCAGCAGCCAAGATACAGCGGGGGGCGTTGAGACCCAGTACTTC.

CDR3 protein: CASSLARPSTSGGAETQYF. The CDR3 DNA is TGCGCCAGCAGCTTAGCCCGCCCCTCGACTAGCGGGGGGGCCGAGACCCAGTACTTC. V and J are TRBV5-1 and TRBJ2-5; 14 bases align to TRBD2. Germline V gene sequence: CDR1 SGHRS, CDR2 YFSETQ. This CDR3 is 19 amino acids long. V lost 2 bases, J lost 5 bases, and 14 bases stayed unmatched.

The genes are TRBV27 and TRBJ1-1, with a possible D match to TRBD1 (6 bases). The CDR3 sequence is 14 residues long. Germline V gives CDR1 MNHEY, CDR2 SMNVEV (reference sequence). Trimming took 6 bases from V and 4 from J, leaving 15 bases between them. CDR3 coding DNA: TGTGCCAGCAGCTATTTCAGGGGTGCCACTGAAGCTTTCTTT. It translates to CASSYFRGATEAFF.

The chain couples TRBV7-2 to TRBJ2-1, with TRBD1 matching 10 bases. There are 15 residues in the CDR3. V lost 3 bases and J lost 5; bases outside the gene matches: 4. The germline V gene has CDR1 SGHTA and CDR2 FQGNSA. This CDR3 reads CASSFRTGGDNEQFF. The CDR3 region has the DNA TGTGCCAGCAGCTTTAGGACAGGGGGGGACAATGAGCAGTTCTTC.

This clonotype was observed a few times. The V gene is TRBV6-5, the J gene TRBJ1-2, with 7 bases lining up with TRBD1. The CDR3 sequence is 16 residues long. Germline CDR1 reads MNHEY; CDR2 reads SVGAGI. Trimming took 2 bases from V and 5 from J; bases not matched to a gene: 11. The CDR3 here is CASSYTLLTGWYGYTF. As DNA, the CDR3 is TGTGCCAGCAGTTACACCCTACTGACAGGGTGGTATGGCTACACCTTC.

The rearrangement uses TRBV6-2 or TRBV6-3 and TRBJ1-6, with no clear D. The V end was cut by 6 bases, the J end by 7 bases, with 10 bases between. From germline, CDR1 is MNHEY and CDR2 SVGEGT. This CDR3 comprises 13 residues. CDR3 sequence: CASRPMGNSPLHF. CDR3 bases: TGTGCCAGCAGGCCTATGGGGAATTCACCCCTCCACTTT.

This rearrangement joins TRBV6-1 to TRBJ2-5, with 8 bases lining up with TRBD1. The CDR3 sequence is 15 residues long. Germline values: CDR1 MNHNS, CDR2 SASEGT. Trimming took 6 bases from V and 5 from J; bases not matched to a gene: 11. CDR3 in amino acids: CASRTATGAWETQYF. CDR3 sequence (DNA): TGTGCCAGCAGGACCGCGACAGGGGCTTGGGAGACCCAGTACTTC.

The rearrangement joins TRBV6-5 to TRBJ1-6; D may be TRBD1 (6 bases). Germline assignment: CDR1 MNHEY and CDR2 SVGAGI. V was pared by 5 bases and J by 5 bases, with 16 bases between. The CDR3 totals 16 residues. The CDR3: CASSLGGGADNSPLHF. In nucleotides, the CDR3 is TGTGCCAGCAGTCTGGGCGGGGGCGCCGATAATTCACCCCTCCACTTT.

The table lists this clonotype with a few counts. This chain uses TRBV20-1 with TRBJ2-3; tentative D call: TRBD1 (6 bases). Trimming removed 3 bases at V and 2 bases at J, with 15 bases between. This CDR3 spans 15 amino acids. CDR1 DFQATT and CDR2 SNEGSKA come from the germline V gene (reference sequence). The chain's CDR3 is CSARSDRAFTDTQYF. CDR3 in DNA: TGCAGTGCTAGGTCGGACAGAGCTTTCACAGATACGCAGTATTTT.

This clonotype was counted between two and nine times. The chain links TRBV20-1 to TRBJ1-1; D unresolved. V lost 6 bases to trimming and J lost 1 base, with 12 bases between them. The CDR3 totals 13 residues. Germline-derived CDR1 and CDR2 are DFQATT and SNEGSKA (reference sequence). Here the CDR3 DNA reads TGCAGTGCAAGGGAGGACCAGAACACTGAAGCTTTCTTT. It codes for CSAREDQNTEAFF.

The chain links TRBV7-9 to TRBJ1-1; D remains unclear. The germline CDR1 and CDR2 sequences are SEHNR and FQNEAQ (reference sequence). Trimming shortened V by 3 bases and J by 5 bases, and 7 bases separated the two germline ends. There are 12 residues in the CDR3. CDR3 DNA sequence: TGTGCCAGCAGCTTCCCTGGGACTGAAGCTTTCTTT. As protein: CASSFPGTEAFF.

This chain uses TRBV19 with TRBJ1-5; D is uncertain. CDR1 and CDR2 from the germline V gene are LNHDA and SQIVND (reference sequence). This CDR3 is 15 amino acids long. Trimming shortened V by 3 bases and J by 2 bases, and 11 bases separated the two germline ends. CDR3 sequence reads: CASSIRGDGNQPQHF. CDR3 sequence (DNA): TGTGCCAGTAGTATTCGGGGTGACGGCAATCAGCCCCAGCATTTT.

The gene calls are TRBV11-2 and TRBJ1-2; 7 nucleotides align to TRBD1. V trimming: 0 bases; J trimming: 4 bases; junction bases outside the gene matches: 5. The CDR3 totals 15 residues. CDR1 is SGHAT and CDR2 is FQNNGV in the germline V gene. This CDR3 is CASSLENRGSYGYTF. CDR3 in DNA: TGTGCCAGCAGCTTAGAAAACAGGGGCTCCTATGGCTACACCTTC.

V and J are TRBV5-1 and TRBJ1-6, with D unclear. CDR1 is SGHRS and CDR2 is YFSETQ in the germline V gene. With 3 bases removed from V and 9 bases from J, the gap between germline ends came to 10 bases. The CDR3 totals 13 residues. CDR3 sequence reads: CASSSEGISPLHF. The CDR3 DNA follows: TGCGCCAGCAGCTCGGAGGGTATTTCACCCCTCCACTTT.

The V gene is TRBV19, the J gene TRBJ1-5; 7 bases agree with TRBD1. After removal of 5 bases from V and 7 bases from J, the junction contained 8 bases not matched to a gene. CDR3 size: 14 residues. The germline V gene encodes CDR1 LNHDA and CDR2 SQIVND (reference sequence). The CDR3: CASSLRQGRQPQHF. Written as DNA, the CDR3 is TGTGCCAGTAGTTTAAGACAGGGTCGGCAGCCCCAGCATTTT.

In this sample, this clonotype turned up a few times. V usage is TRBV30 and J usage is TRBJ2-7, with no clear D. Germline loops: CDR1 GTSNPN, CDR2 SVGIG (reference sequence). CDR3 length: 14 residues. V gave up 3 bases and J gave up 0 bases, with 12 bases separating them. The DNA of the CDR3 is TGTGCCTGGAGGCCCCTTGGGCCCTCCTACGAGCAGTACTTC. Protein product: CAWRPLGPSYEQYF.